The 18 T cell receptor beta chains in this list originate from one sample, sequenced in a study of cytomegalovirus exposure and HLA in healthy donors. The PCR contained 60 Vbeta and 13 Jbeta primers. The data were produced by immunoSEQ multiplex PCR, yet TCRdb's version contains in-frame clones alone and is incomplete. This repertoire comprises about 130,000 clones; its ten largest clones make up about 2.2%. Sequenced input: PBMCs. All receptors come from a man in his forties in good health and CMV-seronegative.

The chain couples TRBV7-3 to TRBJ1-5; no reliable D call. The CDR3 length is 13 residues. Per germline, CDR1 SGHTA and CDR2 FQGTGA. The germline V and J ends were trimmed by 5 bases and 3 bases, with 8 bases remaining between them. The CDR3 spells CASSKTSNQPQHF. The CDR3 coding sequence is TGTGCCAGCAGCAAGACATCCAATCAGCCCCAGCATTTT.

The chain uses TRBV28 and TRBJ2-5; possibly TRBD2 for D (6 bases). Germline V gene sequence: CDR1 MDHEN, CDR2 SYDVKM. V was cut by 6 bases and J by 4 bases, with 21 bases left in between. CDR3 size: 16 residues. The DNA of the CDR3 is TGTGCCAGCAGGGAGGGGTTCGGGCGGGGAAGAGAGACCCAGTACTTC. It specifies CASREGFGRGRETQYF.

The V and J genes are TRBV5-6 and TRBJ2-2; TRBD2 is a possible D gene (6 bases). Germline V lookup: CDR1 SGHDT, CDR2 YYEEEE. The germline V and J ends were trimmed by 1 base and 4 bases, with 14 bases remaining between them. The CDR3 has 16 amino acids. The chain's CDR3 is CASSLYLRGGTGELFF. The CDR3 DNA reads as TGTGCCAGCAGCTTGTATTTGCGGGGCGGCACCGGGGAGCTGTTTTTT.

The gene calls are TRBV5-1 and TRBJ2-3, with TRBD2 matching over 9 bases. This CDR3 spans 16 amino acids. The V segment lost 0 bases and the J segment 3 bases; nucleotides outside the gene matches: 5. Germline loops: CDR1 SGHRS, CDR2 YFSETQ. The CDR3 protein is CASSLAVAGATDTQYF. CDR3 nucleotides: TGCGCCAGCAGCTTGGCGGTAGCGGGAGCAACAGATACGCAGTATTTT.

The rearrangement uses TRBV29-1 and TRBJ1-2; TRBD1 might be the D (5 bases). Germline-derived CDR1 and CDR2 are SQVTM and ANQGSEA. The CDR3 has 12 amino acids. Trimming cost V 4 bases and J 2 bases, with 8 bases left between them. This CDR3 reads CSVAGLNYGYTF. In DNA form, the CDR3 reads TGCAGCGTTGCAGGGTTGAACTATGGCTACACCTTC.

J is TRBJ2-7 and V is TRBV11-3; the D is unclear. The length of the CDR3 is 13 residues. V gave up 6 bases and J gave up 7 bases, with 16 bases separating them. CDR1 SGHNT and CDR2 YENEEA come from the germline V gene. The DNA of the CDR3 is TGTGCCAGCAGTATTAAGGCGGCCGGGGAGCAGTACTTC. Translation gives CASSIKAAGEQYF.

The rearrangement joins TRBV7-2 to TRBJ1-1; D is perhaps TRBD1 (6 bases). Per the germline V gene, CDR1 is SGHTA and CDR2 is FQGNSA. The V end was cut by 4 bases, the J end by 4 bases, with 13 bases between. The CDR3 contains 14 residues. The CDR3 nucleotides read TGTGCCAGCAGCTCCAAGGGGGGGGTCACTGAAGCTTTCTTT. It is translated as CASSSKGGVTEAFF.

V is TRBV28 and J is TRBJ2-3; 12 bases are a match to TRBD1. Germline V lookup: CDR1 MDHEN, CDR2 SYDVKM. The CDR3 totals 16 residues. V trimming: 4 bases; J trimming: 5 bases; junction bases outside the gene matches: 7. The CDR3 coding sequence is TGTGCCAGCAGTTCCCCGGGACAGGGGGCGGGAGATACGCAGTATTTT. Translation: CASSSPGQGAGDTQYF.

V and J are TRBV21-1 and TRBJ2-2; TRBD1 is the table's D call and was not checked against the DNA. TRBV21-1 is marked as a pseudogene. The CDR3 totals 19 residues. The CDR3: CASSKNRDRGGRYTGELFF. The CDR3 DNA reads as TGTGCCAGCAGCAAAAACCGGGACAGGGGAGGTCGGTACACCGGGGAGCTGTTTTTT.

V gene TRBV28 combines with J gene TRBJ1-1; D is perhaps TRBD1 (5 bases). Trimming took off 6 bases at V and 1 base at J, with 21 bases between the two ends. Germline CDR1 reads MDHEN; CDR2 reads SYDVKM. The CDR3 has 17 residues. This CDR3 is CASSPDPVGGKNTEAFF. The CDR3 coding sequence is TGTGCCAGCAGCCCGGACCCGGTGGGGGGGAAGAACACTGAAGCTTTCTTT.

The chain recombines TRBV5-5 with TRBJ2-5; D unclear. The J call may be wrong; the DNA end is better matched by TRBJ2-7. Germline assignment: CDR1 SGHKS and CDR2 YYEKEE (reference sequence). The CDR3 is 14 amino acids. This CDR3 reads CASSLDPVFNEQYF. DNA for the CDR3: TGTGCCAGCAGCTTGGATCCGGTATTCAACGAGCAGTACTTC.

This chain uses TRBV11-3 with TRBJ2-7; no definite D call. Germline CDR1 is SGHNT and CDR2 is YENEEA. The CDR3 is 13 amino acids. The germline V and J ends were trimmed by 2 bases and 2 bases, with 7 bases remaining between them. This CDR3 is CASSLSLPYEQYF. Here the CDR3 DNA reads TGTGCCAGCAGCTTAAGCCTTCCCTACGAGCAGTACTTC.

This CDR3 reads CASSTGGLGRETQYF. The CDR3 region has the DNA TGCGCCAGCAGTACAGGGGGCTTAGGGAGGGAGACCCAGTACTTC. This rearrangement joins TRBV10-1 to TRBJ2-5, with 9 bases matching TRBD1. Germline V gene sequence: CDR1 WNHNN, CDR2 SYGVQD (reference sequence). V lost 5 bases, J lost 5 bases, and 9 bases stayed unmatched. CDR3 length: 15 amino acids.

The chain combines TRBV2 with TRBJ2-7; TRBD2 might be the D (5 bases). Germline lookup yields CDR1 SNHLY and CDR2 FYNNEI. CDR3 length: 13 residues. V lost 3 bases, J lost 1 base, and 7 bases lay in between. Here the CDR3 reads CASSEERSYEQYF. CDR3 DNA: TGTGCCAGCAGTGAGGAGCGGTCCTACGAGCAGTACTTC.

This rearrangement joins TRBV6-5 to TRBJ2-5, with TRBD2 as a possible D gene (6 bases). The tail of the sequence fits TRBJ2-7 better, so the J call may be wrong. The CDR3 has 15 residues. The germline CDR1 and CDR2 sequences are MNHEY and SVGAGI. The CDR3 DNA reads TGTGCCAGCAGCCTAACCGGTGGCGGGAAATACGAGCAGTACTTC. Translated, it gives CASSLTGGGKYEQYF.

The chain couples TRBV10-2 to TRBJ1-1; D not certain. Germline lookup yields CDR1 WSHSY and CDR2 SAAADI. V was cut by 2 bases and J by 1 base, with 8 bases left in between. The CDR3 runs 14 residues. CDR3 sequence: CASSEVTENTEAFF. The CDR3 bases are TGCGCCAGCAGTGAGGTCACAGAGAACACTGAAGCTTTCTTT.

The chain uses TRBV5-6 and TRBJ2-1, with 7 positions matching TRBD2. Germline CDR1 is SGHDT and CDR2 is YYEEEE. The CDR3 runs to 16 residues. J lost 6 bases, V lost 1 base, and 10 bases had no gene match. The chain's CDR3 is CASSLSGGSALNEQFF. CDR3 DNA: TGTGCCAGCAGCTTGAGCGGCGGGAGTGCCCTCAATGAGCAGTTCTTC. The variable domain in full, with the rest retrieved from reference TRBV5-6 and TRBJ2-1, is DAGVTQSPTHLIKTRGQQVTLRCSPKSGHDTVSWYQQALGQGPQFIFQYYEEEERQRGNFPDRFSGHQFPNYSSELNVNALLLGDSALYLCASSLSGGSALNEQFFGPGTRLTVL.

This chain links TRBV5-1 with TRBJ2-5; TRBD2 agrees at 13 bases. The CDR3 has 15 residues. The junction had 4 bases not matched to a gene; V was cut back by 4 bases and J by 4 bases. The germline V gene encodes CDR1 SGHRS and CDR2 YFSETQ. CDR3 region: CASSTGTSGIETQYF. The CDR3 DNA reads as TGCGCCAGCAGCACAGGGACTAGCGGGATAGAGACCCAGTACTTC.